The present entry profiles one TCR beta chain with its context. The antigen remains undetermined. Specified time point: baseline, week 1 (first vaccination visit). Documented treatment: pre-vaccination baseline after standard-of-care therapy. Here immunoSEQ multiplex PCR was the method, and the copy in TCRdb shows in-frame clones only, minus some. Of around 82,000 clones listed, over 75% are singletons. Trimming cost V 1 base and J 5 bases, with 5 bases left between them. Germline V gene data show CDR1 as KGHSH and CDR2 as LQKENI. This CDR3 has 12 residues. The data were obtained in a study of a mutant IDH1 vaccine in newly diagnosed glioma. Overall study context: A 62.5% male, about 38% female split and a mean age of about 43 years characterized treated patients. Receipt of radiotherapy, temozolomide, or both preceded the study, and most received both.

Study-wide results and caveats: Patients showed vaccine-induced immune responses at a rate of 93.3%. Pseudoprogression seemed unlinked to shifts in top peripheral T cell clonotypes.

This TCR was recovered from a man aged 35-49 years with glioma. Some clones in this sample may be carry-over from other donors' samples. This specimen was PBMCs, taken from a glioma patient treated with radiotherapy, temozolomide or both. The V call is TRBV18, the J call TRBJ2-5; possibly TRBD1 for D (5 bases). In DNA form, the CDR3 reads TGTGCCAGCTCACCACGGGGCGAGACCCAGTACTTC. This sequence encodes CASSPRGETQYF.